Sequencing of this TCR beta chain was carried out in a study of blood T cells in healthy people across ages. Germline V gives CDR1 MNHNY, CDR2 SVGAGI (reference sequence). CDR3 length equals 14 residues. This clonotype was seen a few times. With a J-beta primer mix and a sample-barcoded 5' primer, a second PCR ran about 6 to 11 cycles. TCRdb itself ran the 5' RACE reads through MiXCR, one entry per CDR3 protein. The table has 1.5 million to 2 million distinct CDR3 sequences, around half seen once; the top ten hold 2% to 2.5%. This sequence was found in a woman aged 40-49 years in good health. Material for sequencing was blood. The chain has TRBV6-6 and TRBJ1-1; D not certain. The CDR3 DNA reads TGTGCTTCAGAGTTGAACAAAATGAACACTGAAGCTTTCTTT. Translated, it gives CASELNKMNTEAFF.